This T cell receptor beta chain was documented in a study of cytomegalovirus exposure and HLA in healthy donors. A single count supports this clone. Its antigen is unknown. V lost 2 bases, J lost 6 bases, and 9 bases stayed unmatched. Germline CDR1 and CDR2: SGHRS and YFSETQ. The CDR3 length is 15 residues. PCR was performed using 60 Vbeta and 13 Jbeta primers. Sequencing used immunoSEQ multiplex PCR; TCRdb keeps in-frame clones, though not all of them. The repertoire holds 150,000 or so clones, with around 76% as singletons. Regarding the study as a whole: Later on, an analysis found that several of the most significant clusters appeared to be linked to common viral pathogens, which included parvovirus B19. A later analysis associated some 18,000 TCR beta sequences with HLA alleles at a 0.05 false discovery rate.

This sequence originates from a middle-aged man in good health and CMV-seronegative. This chain links TRBV5-1 with TRBJ1-2; TRBD1 aligns across 8 bases. The sample comprised PBMCs. The chain's CDR3 is CASSLGQGTGDGYTF. In nucleotides, the CDR3 is TGCGCCAGCAGCTTAGGACAGGGCACAGGCGATGGCTACACCTTC.